The 5 T cell receptor beta chains below all came from one sample that was sequenced in a study of OX40 agonist ivuxolimab in advanced cancers. Only in-frame clones appear in the TCRdb table, and some are missing; sequencing was by immunoSEQ multiplex PCR. The sample holds about 93,000 clones; approximately 94% are singletons and the top ten take over 2.5%. The sequenced sample was CD4+ or CD8+ T cells sorted from blood, obtained in a trial of the OX40 agonist ivuxolimab. These TCRs come from an adult with an advanced solid tumor such as melanoma, head and neck, liver or kidney cancer.

The CDR3, as DNA: TGTGCCAGCAGCCCCTTTAGGCAGCCGGGCACCTACGAGCAGTACTTC. Translation gives CASSPFRQPGTYEQYF. This chain joins TRBV9 and TRBJ2-7; D is ambiguous. Germline assignment: CDR1 SGDLS and CDR2 YYNGEE. This CDR3 comprises 16 residues. V was clipped by 4 bases and J by 2 bases, with 19 bases between them.

This clone was seen just once. This chain connects TRBV29-1 to TRBJ1-4; 7 bases map to TRBD1. V lost 5 bases to trimming and J lost 2 bases; unmatched junction nucleotides: 2. CDR1 is SQVTM, CDR2 ANQGSEA, per germline. CDR3 size: 13 residues. CDR3 DNA sequence: TGCAGCGTTTACAGGGGCACTAATGAAAAACTGTTTTTT. It translates to CSVYRGTNEKLFF.

This chain links TRBV12-5 with TRBJ1-1; D uncertain. The CDR3 totals 14 residues. V was trimmed by 1 base and J by 3 bases, leaving 9 bases between them. From germline, CDR1 is LGHNT and CDR2 FRNRAP. The CDR3: CASGLGGLDTEAFF. CDR3 sequence (DNA): TGTGCTAGTGGTTTGGGAGGGTTGGACACTGAAGCTTTCTTT.

V and J are TRBV6-6 and TRBJ1-5; TRBD1 aligns across 7 bases. The germline V gene encodes CDR1 MNHNY and CDR2 SVGAGI (reference sequence). The CDR3 runs 14 residues. The J segment lost 1 base and the V segment lost 5 bases, leaving 2 bases of the junction unmatched. The DNA of the CDR3 is TGTGCCAGCAGTCTACAGGGGAGCAATCAGCCCCAGCATTTT. Protein product: CASSLQGSNQPQHF.

The V and J genes are TRBV19 and TRBJ1-2; TRBD1 might be the D (5 bases). In germline, CDR1 is LNHDA, CDR2 SQIVND (reference sequence). The CDR3 runs to 15 residues. The V end was cut by 5 bases, the J end by 6 bases, with 19 bases between. The CDR3 DNA is TGTGCCAGTAGTTTTGGCGTACAGGATCCTAATGGCTACACCTTC. It codes for CASSFGVQDPNGYTF.